The source of this T cell receptor (beta chain) is a study of T cell responses to AZD1222 COVID-19 vaccine. Study conclusions and caveats: Elevations in Spike-specific TCR breadth and depth followed administration of two AZD1222 doses. Most donors were white British, females outnumbered males, and clonal diversity was possibly underestimated.

Of note for this clone: Its matching antigen is unknown.

CDR3 length: 14 amino acids. Trimming stripped 7 bases from V and 7 bases from J, with 17 bases between. Germline CDR1 and CDR2: WSHSY and SAAADI. The table came from immunoSEQ multiplex PCR; TCRdb's copy has only in-frame clones and leaves some out. The sample includes fewer than 120,000 clones, 80% to 95% of them seen just once. The V and J genes are TRBV10-2 and TRBJ1-5, with a weak D call TRBD1 (6 bases). The specimen was peripheral blood, collected on day 0 of AZD1222 vaccination. The sequence was collected from an adult in good health. The CDR3 reads CASNSRGARQPQHF. The CDR3, as DNA: TGCGCCAGCAACTCCCGGGGGGCGAGGCAGCCCCAGCATTTT.